The 8 T cell receptor beta chains below come from one sample, sequenced in a study of OX40 agonist ivuxolimab in advanced cancers. Method: immunoSEQ multiplex PCR; TCRdb's copy keeps in-frame clones and lacks some. This table has about 79,000 clones, around 85% appearing once. The input for sequencing was CD4+ or CD8+ T cells sorted from blood, taken in a trial of the OX40 agonist ivuxolimab. Receptors originate from an adult with an advanced solid tumor such as melanoma, head and neck, liver or kidney cancer.

DNA of the CDR3: TGTGCCAGCAGTCAAAGTTCGTGGACTAGCGGGAGGGGTGAGCAGTTCTTC. Its protein is CASSQSSWTSGRGEQFF. This chain joins TRBV7-3 and TRBJ2-1; 15 bases line up with TRBD2. Trimming cost V 6 bases and J 9 bases; bases outside gene matches: 12. Germline-derived CDR1 and CDR2 are SGHTA and FQGTGA. The CDR3 sequence is 17 residues long.

The rearrangement links TRBV11-2 to TRBJ2-1; D possibly corresponds to TRBD2 (6 bases). This CDR3 is 14 amino acids long. V was pared by 4 bases and J by 6 bases, with 13 bases between. Germline V gene sequence: CDR1 SGHAT, CDR2 FQNNGV. This CDR3 is CASSSGGRINEQFF. CDR3 sequence (DNA): TGTGCCAGCAGCTCCGGGGGTAGGATCAATGAGCAGTTCTTC.

J is TRBJ1-6 and V is TRBV2, with 7 nucleotides matching TRBD1. The V gene end was trimmed by 6 bases and the J gene end by 8 bases; junction bases not matched to a gene: 10. The CDR3 length is 15 residues. CDR1 and CDR2 (germline): SNHLY, FYNNEI. The CDR3 is CASRTEGAGDSPLHF. CDR3 sequence (DNA): TGTGCCAGCAGGACCGAGGGGGCGGGAGATTCACCCCTCCACTTT.

This sequence joins TRBV6-5 and TRBJ2-5; D is possibly TRBD1 (5 bases). Germline lookup yields CDR1 MNHEY and CDR2 SVGAGI. CDR3 length: 15 amino acids. Trimming removed 5 bases from V and 2 bases from J, with 15 bases in between. The chain's CDR3 is CASSLGATQQETQYF. The CDR3 DNA sequence: TGTGCCAGCAGTCTTGGGGCTACCCAACAAGAGACCCAGTACTTC.

V usage is TRBV28 and J usage is TRBJ2-3; D is unresolved. Germline V lookup: CDR1 MDHEN, CDR2 SYDVKM. The CDR3 sequence is 16 residues long. Trimming took 5 bases from V and 0 from J, leaving 15 bases between them. CDR3 nucleotides: TGTGCCAGCAGTCAATTTAGGACCTCTAGCACAGATACGCAGTATTTT. Translated: CASSQFRTSSTDTQYF. Full variable domain (rest looked up from reference TRBV28 and TRBJ2-3): DVKVTQSSRYLVKRTGEKVFLECVQDMDHENMFWYRQDPGLGLRLIYFSYDVKMKEKGDIPEGYSVSREKKERFSLILESASTNQTSMYLCASSQFRTSSTDTQYFGPGTRLTVL.

The genes are TRBV7-8 and TRBJ2-7, with unresolved D. V gave up 2 bases and J gave up 5 bases, with 10 bases separating them. The germline gives CDR1 SGHVS, CDR2 FQNEAQ. The CDR3 has 13 residues. The CDR3, as DNA: TGTGCCAGCAGCTTACAAGGGATCCACGAGCAGTACTTC. Translating gives CASSLQGIHEQYF.

This clone has ten or more counts. The chain joins TRBV6-6 to TRBJ2-7, with D tentatively TRBD1 or TRBD2 (5 bases each). Germline CDR1 reads MNHNY; CDR2 reads SVGAGI (reference sequence). The ends were cut back, 4 bases at V and 6 bases at J, with 13 bases in the middle. The CDR3 totals 13 residues. CDR3 in amino acids: CASSSTNGGEQYF. The DNA of the CDR3 is TGTGCCAGCAGTTCCACCAATGGGGGCGAGCAGTACTTC.

This clone showed up just a few times. This chain connects TRBV5-6 to TRBJ2-1; D unclear. The CDR3 sequence is 11 residues long. The germline gives CDR1 SGHDT, CDR2 YYEEEE. Trimming took off 2 bases at V and 8 bases at J, with 5 bases between the two ends. DNA of the CDR3: TGTGCCAGCAGCTTTGCCGATGAGCAGTTCTTC. It translates to CASSFADEQFF.